This TCR beta chain was profiled in a study of radiotherapy plus CTLA-4 blockade in lung cancer. Study-wide background: There were objective responses in 15% to 20% of patients, and 31% had disease control.

Overall study findings and caveats: Response, reportedly, was best predicted by interferon-beta along with early blood T cell clone dynamics. Clones derived from tumor TCRs expanded in blood after radiotherapy plus ipilimumab.

CTLA-4 blockade with ipilimumab, together with focal radiation, was given to patients with chemo-refractory metastatic non-small-cell lung cancer. Produced via immunoSEQ multiplex PCR; TCRdb's table is partial and in-frame only. The sample lists roughly 100,000 clones, more than 75% occurring once. This clone was recorded once. The antigen remains undetermined. The junction had 8 bases not matched to a gene; V was cut back by 3 bases and J by 5 bases. Germline lookup yields CDR1 SGDLS and CDR2 YYNGEE. The CDR3 length is 14 residues. The chain has TRBV9 and TRBJ2-7; 7 positions match TRBD1. Sequencing used peripheral blood, obtained from a patient treated with radiotherapy plus ipilimumab. The TCR sequence derives from a human donor with non-small cell lung cancer that progressed on radiotherapy plus ipilimumab. Some clones in this sample may be carry-over from other donors' samples. CDR3 sequence reads: CASSARDSLNEQYF. CDR3 nucleotide sequence: TGTGCCAGCAGCGCAAGGGACAGTCTCAACGAGCAGTACTTC.